This T cell receptor beta chain was captured by sequencing in a study of blood T cell repertoires in COVID-19. Study at large: Acute and convalescent COVID-19 specimens originated in the United States, Italy and Spain.

This table comes from immunoSEQ multiplex PCR, and its TCRdb copy is limited to in-frame clones, with some not included. This repertoire shows roughly 280,000 clones, around 87% found once; its top ten account for over 2%. Researchers sorted participants into cohorts using their self-reported clinical history. The CDR3 sequence is 17 residues long. Germline V gives CDR1 SGDLS, CDR2 YYNGEE. V lost 0 bases, J lost 5 bases, and 11 bases stayed unmatched. Material: PBMCs or T cells enriched from blood (not recorded which). This chain connects TRBV9 to TRBJ1-1, with TRBD1 identical over 9 bases. The receptor comes from a woman between 18 and 29 years old who had recovered from COVID-19. CDR3 residues: CASSVEDRGFGGTEAFF. The CDR3 DNA sequence: TGTGCCAGCAGCGTAGAGGACAGGGGCTTCGGAGGGACTGAAGCTTTCTTT.